Sequencing of this T cell receptor (beta chain) was carried out in a study of immune evolution from preneoplasia to lung adenocarcinoma. Study results and limitations: Later-stage lesions seemingly showed higher T cell density and diversity than normal lung. From normal lung to invasive adenocarcinoma, top clone frequencies appeared to decrease.

Method: immunoSEQ multiplex PCR; TCRdb's copy keeps in-frame clones and lacks some. The sample lists some 7,000 clones; roughly 78% were seen once. The germline gives CDR1 SGHNT, CDR2 YYREEE (reference sequence). The CDR3 runs to 15 residues. Germline trimming cut 5 bases from V and 0 bases from J; bases unmatched to any gene: 7. Patients had resection in Japan or China between the mid-2010s and the late 2010s. H&E slides confirmed each diagnosis, reviewed by two pathologists independently. A note on this clone: Its antigen is still unknown.

Material: FFPE adjacent normal lung tissue. This chain joins TRBV5-4 and TRBJ2-7, with 8 nucleotides matching TRBD1. This TCR derives from a person aged 55-80 years with lung adenocarcinoma. CDR3 residues: CASRAGTGSSYEQYF. In DNA form, the CDR3 reads TGTGCCAGCAGGGCCGGGACAGGCTCCTCCTACGAGCAGTACTTC.